This TCR beta chain appears in the sequencing data of a study of graft-versus-host responses after intestinal transplantation. Findings and limits, study-wide: Investigators detected GvH clones in recipient marrow, with some emerging earlier in ileum or blood.

The data were produced by immunoSEQ multiplex PCR, yet TCRdb's version contains in-frame clones alone and is incomplete. The table has about 98,000 clones, 86% seen once. Germline V lookup: CDR1 LNHDA, CDR2 SQIVND (reference sequence). V lost 7 bases and J lost 1, with 16 bases in between. This CDR3 comprises 15 residues. This clone showed up just once. No antigen is known for it. The V call is TRBV19, the J call TRBJ1-1, with D maybe TRBD1 (5 bases). This specimen consisted of PBMCs, obtained 255 days after intestinal transplant. The receptor was isolated from a human patient who received an intestinal transplant, so some T cells may come from the graft donor. CDR3: CASTYQGVRNTEAFF. CDR3 nucleotide sequence: TGTGCCAGTACTTACCAGGGTGTCCGGAACACTGAAGCTTTCTTT.